This T cell receptor beta chain was sequenced during a study of T cell responses to AZD1222 COVID-19 vaccine. A remark on this clone: Its antigen is still unknown.

V lost 6 bases to trimming and J lost 7 bases; unmatched junction nucleotides: 8. The CDR3 contains 15 residues. Germline V gives CDR1 SGHTA, CDR2 FQGNSA. Profiling relied on immunoSEQ multiplex PCR, and the TCRdb table lists in-frame clones only, not all of them. The profile shows about 160,000 clones, roughly 90% of them singletons. Study-wide points: Repertoire sampling occurred only after the peak T cell response. Just a handful of AZD1222 recipients were seropositive at baseline.

This chain joins TRBV7-2 and TRBJ2-1; 11 nucleotides match TRBD2. Sample: peripheral blood, taken on day 0 of AZD1222 vaccination. The clonotype comes from an adult in good health. Here the CDR3 DNA reads TGTGCCAGCAGTCAACTAGCGGGAGTACTGAATGAGCAGTTCTTC. Protein product: CASSQLAGVLNEQFF.